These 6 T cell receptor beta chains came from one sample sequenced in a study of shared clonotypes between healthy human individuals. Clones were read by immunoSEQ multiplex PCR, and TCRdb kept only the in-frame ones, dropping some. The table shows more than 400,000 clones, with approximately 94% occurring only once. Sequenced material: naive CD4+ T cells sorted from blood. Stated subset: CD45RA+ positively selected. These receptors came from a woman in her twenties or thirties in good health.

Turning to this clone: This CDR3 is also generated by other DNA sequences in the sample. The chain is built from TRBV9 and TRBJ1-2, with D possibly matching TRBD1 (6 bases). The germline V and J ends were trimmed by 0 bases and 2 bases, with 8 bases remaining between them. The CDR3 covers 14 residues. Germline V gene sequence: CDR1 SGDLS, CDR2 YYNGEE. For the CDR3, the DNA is TGTGCCAGCAGCGTAGGGCAGGGGAACTATGGCTACACCTTC. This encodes CASSVGQGNYGYTF.

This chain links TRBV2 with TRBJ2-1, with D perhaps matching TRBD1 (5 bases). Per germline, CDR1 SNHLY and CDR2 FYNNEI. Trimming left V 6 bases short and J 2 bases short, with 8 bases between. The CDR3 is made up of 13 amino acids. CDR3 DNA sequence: TGTGCCAGCAGGTTGGACACCTACAATGAGCAGTTCTTC. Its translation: CASRLDTYNEQFF.

The CDR3, as DNA: TGTGCCAGCATAGGGACTAGCGCCATAGTCGGCTACGAGCAGTACTTC. Translated, it gives CASIGTSAIVGYEQYF. The V and J genes are TRBV5-5 and TRBJ2-7, with 10 bases identical to TRBD2. The CDR3 is made up of 16 amino acids. Germline values: CDR1 SGHKS, CDR2 YYEKEE (reference sequence). With V trimmed by 6 bases and J by 3 bases, 12 bases remained unmatched.

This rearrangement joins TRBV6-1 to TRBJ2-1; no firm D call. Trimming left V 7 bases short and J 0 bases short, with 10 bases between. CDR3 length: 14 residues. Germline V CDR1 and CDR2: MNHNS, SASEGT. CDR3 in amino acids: CASTYPSSYNEQFF. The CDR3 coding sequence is TGTGCCAGCACCTACCCGAGCTCCTACAATGAGCAGTTCTTC.

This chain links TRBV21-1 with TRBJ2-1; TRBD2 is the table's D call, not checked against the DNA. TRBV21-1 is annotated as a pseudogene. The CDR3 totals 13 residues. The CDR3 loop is CASTWTVYNEQFF. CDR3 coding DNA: TGTGCCAGCACTTGGACTGTCTACAATGAGCAGTTCTTC.

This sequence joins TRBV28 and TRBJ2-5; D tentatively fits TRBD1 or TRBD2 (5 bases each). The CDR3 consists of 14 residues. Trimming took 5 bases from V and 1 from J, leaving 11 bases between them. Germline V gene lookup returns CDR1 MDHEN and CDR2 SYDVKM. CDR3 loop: CASSRGGVQETQYF. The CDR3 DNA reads TGTGCCAGCAGTCGGGGCGGAGTCCAAGAGACCCAGTACTTC.